The 2 T cell receptor beta chains presented below share a single source sample, sequenced in a study of identical twins. TCRdb called the 5' RACE reads again in MiXCR, with one record for every CDR3 protein. The sample consists of around 1.7 million distinct CDR3 sequences, 25% to 35% of them appearing once. Sample: cord blood. These receptors were collected from a newborn girl in good health.

This clonotype occurred a few times. V and J are TRBV28 and TRBJ2-1, with TRBD2 matching over 11 bases. The CDR3 totals 19 residues. After removal of 8 bases from V and 1 base from J, the junction contained 16 bases not matched to a gene. Looked up from germline, CDR1 is MDHEN and CDR2 is SYDVKM. The CDR3 protein is CASVIGSVAGGPSYNEQFF. The CDR3 bases are TGTGCCAGCGTCATTGGGTCGGTAGCGGGAGGGCCTTCCTACAATGAGCAGTTCTTC.

This clonotype was recorded at least ten times. The chain couples TRBV12-3 or TRBV12-4 to TRBJ2-3, with 8 bases fitting TRBD2. J lost 1 base, V lost 6 bases, and 3 bases had no gene match. This CDR3 comprises 14 residues. The CDR3 reads CASRPGLGTDTQYF. The DNA for the CDR3 is TGTGCCAGCAGACCGGGACTAGGCACAGATACGCAGTATTTT.